The 3 T cell receptor beta chains below come from one sample, sequenced in a study of control samples from healthy donors and cancer patients. Assay: immunoSEQ multiplex PCR; the TCRdb copy retains only in-frame clones and omits some. The sample consists of approximately 40,000 clones, about 75% of them appearing once. Specimen: formalin-fixed, paraffin-embedded tissue. The source of these receptors is a male donor with melanoma.

This chain links TRBV2 with TRBJ2-1, with D perhaps matching TRBD1 or TRBD2 (5 bases each). V was shortened by 5 bases and J by 8 bases, with 19 bases between the two germline ends. This CDR3 comprises 15 residues. Germline V CDR1 and CDR2: SNHLY, FYNNEI. The CDR3 nucleotides are TGTGCCAGCAGTTACGGGACCGGCAGTGTTGATGAGCAGTTCTTC. The encoded protein is CASSYGTGSVDEQFF.

As DNA, the CDR3 is TGTGCCAGCAGACGAGGACAGGCCACAGATACGCAGTATTTT. It yields the protein CASRRGQATDTQYF. The V gene is TRBV6-5, the J gene TRBJ2-3; 7 nucleotides match TRBD1. V gave up 6 bases and J gave up 2 bases; unmatched junction bases: 5. This CDR3 region has 14 residues. CDR1 and CDR2 (germline): MNHEY, SVGAGI.

The chain combines TRBV18 with TRBJ2-7, with 8 nucleotides matching TRBD1. The CDR3 spans 14 residues. Unmatched junction bases numbered 5, after V lost 3 bases and J lost 4 bases. Germline CDR1 and CDR2: KGHSH and LQKENI. The CDR3 coding sequence is TGTGCCAGCTCACCCCAGGGGGCAGCGTACGAGCAGTACTTC. It is translated as CASSPQGAAYEQYF.